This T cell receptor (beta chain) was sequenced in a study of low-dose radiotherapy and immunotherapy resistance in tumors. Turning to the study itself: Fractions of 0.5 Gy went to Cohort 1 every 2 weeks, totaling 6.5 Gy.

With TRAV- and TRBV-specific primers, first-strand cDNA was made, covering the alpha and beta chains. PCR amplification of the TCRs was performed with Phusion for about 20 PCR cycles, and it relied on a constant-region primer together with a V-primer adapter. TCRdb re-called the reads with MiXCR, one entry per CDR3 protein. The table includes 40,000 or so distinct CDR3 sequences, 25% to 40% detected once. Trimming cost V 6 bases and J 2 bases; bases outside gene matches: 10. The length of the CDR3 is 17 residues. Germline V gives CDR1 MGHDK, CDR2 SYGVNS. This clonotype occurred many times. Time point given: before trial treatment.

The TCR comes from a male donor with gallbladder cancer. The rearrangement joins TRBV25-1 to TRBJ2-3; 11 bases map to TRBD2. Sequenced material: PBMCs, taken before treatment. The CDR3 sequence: CASSRSSGRLLTDTQYF. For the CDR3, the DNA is TGTGCCAGCAGCCGCTCTAGCGGGAGGCTACTCACAGATACGCAGTATTTT. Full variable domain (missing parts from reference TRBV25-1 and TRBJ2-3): EADIYQTPRYLVIGTGKKITLECSQTMGHDKMYWYQQDPGMELHLIHYSYGVNSTEKGDLSSESTVSRIRTEHFPLTLESARPSHTSQYLCASSRSSGRLLTDTQYFGPGTRLTVL.